Sequencing of this T cell receptor (beta chain) was carried out in a study of CD8+ T cells in alopecia areata listed by TCRdb under 2018. Regarding the complete study: Treated patients were enrolled in an open-label pilot trial of oral tofacitinib, 5 to 10 mg twice daily, for moderate-to-severe alopecia areata. Patients received tofacitinib for 6 to 18 months and were then followed off drug for 6 months to check for delayed response and recurrence. For the treated patients, the SALT score, which quantifies what percentage of scalp surface area is affected, served as the measure of disease severity. The study used high-throughput TCRbeta sequencing to examine T cell clonal expansion in alopecia areata, in both the C3H/HeJ mouse model and human patients. In humans, TCRbeta sequencing was performed on scalp tissue and on sorted CD4+ and CD8+ peripheral blood T cells from healthy controls and from patients with patchy or totalis/universalis alopecia areata. Biopsies were taken from tofacitinib-treated patients at baseline and again at 4 and 24 weeks into treatment, and several of those patients also had a later scalp biopsy. Clonality in the scalp was compared among normal scalp (n=4), patchy alopecia areata scalp (n=8), and alopecia totalis/universalis scalp (n=8). RNA came from the PAXgene miRNA kit for fixed scalp, the miRNeasy kit for PBMCs, and the RNeasy kit for mouse skin. Amplification of TCRbeta CDR3 regions was done by immunoSEQ multiplex PCR using 35 Vbeta forward primers and 13 Jbeta reverse primers. Broader findings and caveats from the paper: Scalp TCR repertoire analysis is complicated because resident alphabeta T cells in normal human skin are also sequenced, whereas mouse skin is dominated by gammadelta T cells. Because the treated cohort was small and included a single nonresponder, larger studies are needed to assess links between baseline CD8+ expansion and response. Compared with normal scalp, lesional scalp had higher clonality and more expanded CD8+ clones, particularly in alopecia totalis/universalis, a pattern that suggests antigenic drive. Tofacitinib significantly lowered scalp clonality and the number of expanded CD8+ clones among the top 100 scalp clones. TCR sequences shared between patients were less clear than in mice, possibly partly because of HLA diversity in the patient population. Many expanded lesional clones persisted in scalp and blood during tofacitinib treatment, which may partly explain relapse after stopping treatment.

What this sample's time point label stands for: around 4 weeks on oral tofacitinib. The sample's treatment or condition label, decoded: oral pan-JAK inhibitor, 5-10 mg twice daily. Lesional scalp punch biopsies and peripheral blood were obtained from alopecia areata patients. After PBMCs were isolated by density centrifugation and stained for CD3, CD4 and CD8, a FACSAria was used to sort CD4+ and CD8+ T cells. Via the germline V gene, CDR1 is SNHLY and CDR2 FYNNEI. The germline ends are 21 bases apart after V is trimmed by 2 bases and J by 7 bases. The CDR3 measures 17 amino acids from cysteine to phenylalanine. The only DNA kept is the CDR3, 51 bases in frame from the first base. Library generation was performed with the immunoSEQ multiplex PCR assay. RNA was extracted from all samples and reverse transcribed into cDNA, which served as template for TCR sequencing. SuperScript III was used to make first-strand cDNA, primed with a 2:1 mix of oligo-dT and random hexamers. A synthetic immune receptor repertoire was used to measure amplification bias, and any remaining bias was corrected computationally. In the source study's methods: Raw reads were preprocessed to remove errors, and CDR3 was defined by IMGT conventions from the conserved cysteine to phenylalanine. To get clonality, Shannon entropy was normalized by log2 of the number of productive unique TCRs and the result was subtracted from 1. Whether scalp clones were CD4 or CD8 was inferred by matching scalp TCRbeta sequences against CD4 and CD8 repertoires sorted from blood. In TCRdb, the immuneACCESS table is reduced to in-frame sequences with V and J assigned. These tables do not hold every clone; where another copy was compared, an unresolved V gene accounts for under half, and the others remain unexplained. V and J calls plus clone size are reproduced from that table; the DNA served to infer D and trimming. Across this sample there are 200,000 to 250,000 clones, with more than 45% seen only once. 1.5% to 2% of the sample comes from the top ten.

In the case of this clone: The clone's antigen remains unknown. Base quality data are lacking; no much larger clone is found one base away.

The source is a human donor with alopecia areata. This sequence uses TRBV2 and TRBJ2-1; the D region possibly corresponds to TRBD2 (6 bases align). The sample consisted of CD4+ T cells sorted from blood, taken at week 4, from a patient treated with tofacitinib. The bases are TGTGCCAGCAGTGAAAGTGCGGGGTATGGTGATAGGAATGAGCAGTTCTTC. Its protein is CASSESAGYGDRNEQFF.